This is a list of T cell receptor beta chains from one sample in a study of cytomegalovirus exposure and HLA in healthy donors. Profiling relied on immunoSEQ multiplex PCR, and the TCRdb table lists in-frame clones only, not all of them. Here the sample spans about 160,000 clones, approximately 79% being singletons. Sample: PBMCs. The receptors originated from a man between 60 and 75 years old in good health and CMV-seronegative. The CDR3 runs from the conserved cysteine through the conserved F or W. The D gene is left open where the match is weak. The size of a clone is reported for some rows only, either as once, few or many, or as a class for expanded clones.

size	D	J	V	CDR3	DNA
NA	NA	TRBJ2-5	TRBV2	CASTRLEKTQYF	TGTGCCAGCACCCGACTAGAAAAGACCCAGTACTTC
NA	NA	TRBJ2-7	TRBV5-1	CASSLESGYYEQYF	TGCGCCAGCAGCTTGGAGTCGGGTTACTACGAGCAGTACTTC
NA	NA	TRBJ2-1	TRBV7-2	CASSLQGGDEQFF	TGTGCCAGCAGCTTACAGGGGGGCGATGAGCAGTTCTTC
NA	NA	TRBJ2-7	TRBV27	CASSFLPGDSYEQYF	TGTGCCAGCAGTTTCCTCCCCGGGGACTCCTACGAGCAGTACTTC
NA	NA	TRBJ2-5	TRBV5-1	CASSVGGIAVETQYF	TGCGCCAGCAGCGTGGGAGGAATAGCGGTGGAGACCCAGTACTTC
NA	TRBD2	TRBJ2-5	TRBV7-6	CASSLRGGIGETQYF	TGTGCCAGCAGCTTACGGGGGGGCATCGGAGAGACCCAGTACTTC
few	NA	TRBJ2-5	TRBV29-1	CSAAYEQETQYF	TGCAGCGCCGCCTACGAACAAGAGACCCAGTACTTC
NA	NA	TRBJ1-2	TRBV5-4	CASSLFGGKSYGYTF	TGTGCCAGCAGCCTCTTCGGGGGGAAGAGCTATGGCTACACCTTC
few	NA	TRBJ2-7	TRBV4-1	CASSQAEFSAYEQYF	TGCGCCAGCAGCCAAGCGGAGTTTTCAGCCTACGAGCAGTACTTC
NA	TRBD1	TRBJ1-5	TRBV7-2	CASTLTGGSNQPQHF	TGTGCCAGCACCCTAACAGGGGGTAGCAATCAGCCCCAGCATTTT
once	NA	TRBJ2-7	TRBV18	CASSPSGGGEYEQYF	TGTGCCAGCTCACCCTCAGGAGGGGGGGAATACGAGCAGTACTTC
NA	TRBD1	TRBJ2-3	TRBV4-1	CASSQGTGHTDTQYF	TGCGCCAGCAGCCAAGGGACAGGGCACACAGATACGCAGTATTTT
NA	TRBD1	TRBJ2-3	TRBV5-1	CASKRTGADTQYF	TGCGCCAGCAAGAGGACAGGGGCAGATACGCAGTATTTT
NA	NA	TRBJ2-1	TRBV19	CASSPLLSGGQFF	TGTGCCAGTAGTCCCCTTTTATCCGGTGGGCAGTTCTTC
few	NA	TRBJ1-4	TRBV18	CASSPIPGQPEKLFF	TGTGCCAGCTCACCAATACCCGGACAGCCGGAAAAACTGTTTTTT
NA	TRBD1	TRBJ1-5	TRBV7-6	CASSLATGGNQPQHF	TGTGCCAGCAGCTTAGCAACAGGGGGTAATCAGCCCCAGCATTTT
NA	TRBD2	TRBJ2-3	TRBV9	CASSGLAGIFTDTQYF	TGTGCCAGCAGCGGACTAGCGGGAATATTCACAGATACGCAGTATTTT
NA	TRBD1	TRBJ1-2	TRBV25-1	CASSGPGQGSYGYTF	TGTGCCAGCAGTGGTCCGGGACAGGGGAGCTATGGCTACACCTTC
NA	NA	TRBJ2-2	TRBV28	CASTIAGLNTGELFF	TGTGCCAGCACCATTGCAGGGCTGAACACCGGGGAGCTGTTTTTT
NA	NA	TRBJ2-2	TRBV27	CASTPTSWDTGKLFF	TGTGCCAGCACCCCCACTAGTTGGGACACCGGGAAGCTGTTTTTT
few	NA	TRBJ1-3	TRBV5-1	CASSPGTHGNTIYF	TGCGCCAGCAGCCCAGGGACACATGGAAACACCATATATTTT
NA	NA	TRBJ2-2	TRBV28	CASSFVRSTNTGELFF	TGTGCCAGCAGTTTCGTGAGGTCCACGAACACCGGGGAGCTGTTTTTT
NA	NA	TRBJ2-6	TRBV7-2	CASSPMASAGANVLTF	TGTGCCAGCAGCCCCATGGCTTCCGCTGGGGCCAACGTCCTGACTTTC
NA	NA	TRBJ1-2	TRBV6-5	CAVGQNYGYTF	TGTGCCGTCGGACAGAACTATGGCTACACCTTC
NA	TRBD2	TRBJ2-3	TRBV27	CASSPIYGGASRTDTQYF	TGTGCCAGCAGTCCCATTTACGGGGGGGCGAGTCGGACAGATACGCAGTATTTT
NA	NA	TRBJ2-3	TRBV7-2	CASALGPDTQYF	TGTGCCAGCGCTCTGGGCCCCGATACGCAGTATTTT
once	NA	TRBJ1-5	TRBV7-2	CASSPDRYNQPQHF	TGTGCCAGCAGTCCCGACAGATACAATCAGCCCCAGCATTTT
NA	TRBD2	TRBJ2-7	TRBV6-5	CASSPGLAHEQYF	TGTGCCAGCAGCCCCGGACTAGCCCACGAGCAGTACTTC
NA	NA	TRBJ1-1	TRBV7-2	CASSLASGFMNTEAFF	TGTGCCAGCAGCTTAGCGTCAGGGTTCATGAACACTGAAGCTTTCTTT
NA	NA	TRBJ2-1	TRBV11-3	CASSLATASSYNEQFF	TGTGCCAGCAGCTTAGCGACAGCGAGCTCCTACAATGAGCAGTTCTTC
NA	NA	TRBJ1-2	TRBV20-1	CSAQDSYGYTF	TGCAGTGCCCAAGACAGTTATGGCTACACCTTC
NA	NA	TRBJ1-3	TRBV5-1	CASSEQQGSGNTIYF	TGCGCCAGCAGCGAACAACAGGGAAGTGGAAACACCATATATTTT
NA	TRBD1	TRBJ1-6	TRBV9	CASSVEGGQGNSPLHF	TGTGCCAGCAGCGTAGAAGGGGGCCAGGGTAATTCACCCCTCCACTTT
NA	TRBD1	TRBJ2-2	TRBV5-4	CASSLGTGGGELFF	TGTGCCAGCAGCTTGGGGACAGGGGGCGGGGAGCTGTTTTTT
few	TRBD2	TRBJ2-1	TRBV28	CASSSQTSAVYNEQFF	TGTGCCAGCAGTTCCCAGACTAGCGCGGTTTACAATGAGCAGTTCTTC
NA	NA	TRBJ2-1	TRBV10-3	CAISRDGGADEQFF	TGTGCCATCAGTAGGGATGGGGGGGCCGATGAGCAGTTCTTC
NA	NA	TRBJ1-2	TRBV27	CASSFGGDYGYTF	TGTGCCAGCAGTTTCGGGGGGGACTATGGCTACACCTTC
NA	TRBD1	TRBJ1-6	TRBV7-9	CSSSPSRQGGVDSPLHF	TGTTCCAGCAGCCCAAGTAGACAGGGTGGGGTTGATTCACCCCTCCACTTT
once	TRBD1	TRBJ1-5	TRBV5-6	CASSRLGTGDDQPQHF	TGTGCCAGCAGCCGACTGGGGACAGGGGATGATCAGCCCCAGCATTTT
NA	NA	TRBJ2-2	TRBV2	CASSGKGGGTGELFF	TGTGCCAGCAGTGGGAAGGGGGGGGGCACCGGGGAGCTGTTTTTT
NA	TRBD1	TRBJ2-7	TRBV6-5	CASSLTRDSPYEQYF	TGTGCCAGCAGCCTAACCCGGGACAGTCCGTACGAGCAGTACTTC
NA	TRBD1	TRBJ1-1	TRBV10-3	CAIKGQPNTEAFF	TGTGCCATCAAGGGACAGCCGAACACTGAAGCTTTCTTT
NA	NA	TRBJ2-7	TRBV6-1	CASSGVNYEQYF	TGTGCCAGCTCGGGGGTTAACTACGAGCAGTACTTC
NA	NA	TRBJ1-4	TRBV2	CASIQDSYNEKLFF	TGTGCCAGTATCCAGGACAGCTATAATGAAAAACTGTTTTTT
NA	NA	TRBJ2-5	TRBV29-1	CSVRGFGETQYF	TGCAGCGTGAGGGGGTTTGGGGAGACCCAGTACTTC
NA	NA	TRBJ2-5	TRBV18	CASSPRGAGATPGETQYF	TGTGCCAGCTCACCACGAGGGGCAGGGGCCACCCCTGGGGAGACCCAGTACTTC
few	NA	TRBJ2-2	TRBV5-8	CASSSIQHTGELFF	TGTGCCAGCAGCTCAATACAGCACACCGGGGAGCTGTTTTTT
NA	TRBD1	TRBJ2-5	TRBV27	CASGTGGEETQYF	TGTGCCAGCGGGACAGGGGGTGAAGAGACCCAGTACTTC
once	NA	TRBJ2-5	TRBV10-3	CATGVQQETQYF	TGTGCCACTGGCGTACAGCAAGAGACCCAGTACTTC
NA	TRBD2	TRBJ2-1	TRBV5-6	CASSLIPSGGIGNEQFF	TGTGCCAGCAGCTTGATCCCTAGCGGGGGGATCGGTAATGAGCAGTTCTTC
NA	TRBD1	TRBJ2-7	TRBV19	CASRGTEGAYEQYF	TGTGCCAGTAGGGGGACAGAAGGGGCATACGAGCAGTACTTC
NA	NA	TRBJ2-1	TRBV27	CASSLNRVDNEQFF	TGTGCCAGCAGTTTAAATCGGGTTGACAATGAGCAGTTCTTC
NA	NA	TRBJ2-5	TRBV5-6	CASSLGEGRRGQYF	TGTGCCAGCAGCTTGGGAGAGGGGAGGAGAGGCCAGTACTTC